One and the same sample provided the 16 T cell receptor beta chains below, sequenced in a study of identical twins (dated by TCRdb to about 2016). Libraries were made using 5' RACE. Data came from an Illumina HiSeq 2000. TCRdb itself trimmed the public reads at Q25 with fastp, ran MiXCR and retained productive beta chains. Every CDR3 protein is listed once, alongside the most common genes and DNA of its rows. In this sample the table shows 200,000 to 300,000 distinct CDR3 sequences, approximately 10% of which occur a single time. The ten biggest clones cover over 8% of the sample. The material sequenced was memory T cells sorted from blood. The cell subset or site label here, explained by the study, means: CD45RO+ enriched T cells. The receptors derive from a man in his fifties in good health.

V and J are TRBV7-9 and TRBJ2-7; D call uncertain. CDR1 and CDR2 from the germline V gene are SEHNR and FQNEAQ (reference sequence). The V end was cut by 3 bases, the J end by 0 bases, with 12 bases between. The CDR3 has 15 amino acids. CDR3 sequence (DNA): TGTGCCAGCAGCTTTATGGCGGAGAGCTCCTACGAGCAGTACTTC. Protein sequence: CASSFMAESSYEQYF.

This clonotype was seen only a few times. The chain carries TRBV29-1 and TRBJ2-7, with unresolved D. Trimming left V 4 bases short and J 2 bases short, with 15 bases between. The CDR3 spans 14 residues. Germline values: CDR1 SQVTM, CDR2 ANQGSEA. CDR3 bases: TGCAGCGTTGTCCCTGGGCGGTCGGCCTACGAGCAGTACTTC. Encoded protein: CSVVPGRSAYEQYF.

This clonotype was observed a few times. The genes are TRBV20-1 and TRBJ2-7; 11 bases line up with TRBD2. Germline lookup yields CDR1 DFQATT and CDR2 SNEGSKA (reference sequence). V was pared by 0 bases and J by 6 bases, with 16 bases of the junction left unmatched. This CDR3 region has 18 residues. CDR3 region: CSARDPRLAGSRVSEQYF. In nucleotides, the CDR3 is TGCAGTGCTAGAGATCCGCGACTAGCGGGATCTAGGGTGAGCGAGCAGTACTTC.

This clonotype appeared a few times. This rearrangement joins TRBV28 to TRBJ2-7; perhaps D is TRBD1 or TRBD2 (5 bases each). The V gene lost 4 bases and the J gene lost 2 bases, with 21 bases spanning the gap. Germline V gives CDR1 MDHEN, CDR2 SYDVKM. The CDR3 length is 17 residues. The CDR3 nucleotides are TGTGCCAGCAGTTCCATTGTCCCAATGGGACGGACCTACGAGCAGTACTTC. Protein sequence: CASSSIVPMGRTYEQYF.

This clonotype was detected many times. This chain joins TRBV5-4 and TRBJ2-7, with 9 bases lining up with TRBD1. The V segment lost 4 bases and the J segment 4 bases; nucleotides outside the gene matches: 9. The CDR3 length is 15 residues. Germline loops: CDR1 SGHNT, CDR2 YYREEE (reference sequence). For the CDR3, the DNA is TGTGCCAGCAGCCCAGACAGGGGGTTGGGATACGAGCAGTACTTC. Encoded protein: CASSPDRGLGYEQYF.

This sequence joins TRBV6-7 and TRBJ2-7, with 7 bases aligning to TRBD1. TRBV6-7 is designated an ORF whose function remains uncertain. This CDR3 region has 14 residues. V was pared by 8 bases and J by 7 bases, with 14 bases of the junction left unmatched. The CDR3 nucleotides are TGTGCCAGCGGAAAGGACAGGCCCTGTAGGGAGCAGTACTTC. It is translated as CASGKDRPCREQYF.

The chain links TRBV20-1 to TRBJ1-1; D gene ambiguous. This CDR3 is 15 amino acids long. With 7 bases removed from V and 5 bases from J, the gap between germline ends came to 23 bases. Germline CDR1 reads DFQATT; CDR2 reads SNEGSKA (reference sequence). For the CDR3, the DNA is TGCAGTGTTCGTCTCAACGGGGTGATGAGAACTGAAGCTTTCTTT. Its protein is CSVRLNGVMRTEAFF.

The V and J genes are TRBV3-1 and TRBJ1-1; D gene uncertain. From germline, CDR1 is LGHDT and CDR2 YNNKEL (reference sequence). Trimming took 4 bases from V and 2 from J, leaving 11 bases between them. This CDR3 contains 14 residues. CDR3 nucleotides: TGTGCCAGCAGCCCGGCGGGCTCTAACACTGAAGCTTTCTTT. Translating gives CASSPAGSNTEAFF.

This clonotype was seen many times. The gene calls are TRBV7-2 and TRBJ2-7; 12 positions agree with TRBD2. Germline CDR1 reads SGHTA; CDR2 reads FQGNSA. Losses at the gene ends were 5 bases for V and 4 bases for J; bases not matched to a gene: 6. The CDR3 length is 15 residues. The CDR3 protein is CASSPTSGSLYEQYF. The CDR3 bases are TGTGCCAGCAGCCCGACTAGCGGGAGCCTATACGAGCAGTACTTC.

This clonotype has a handful of counts. The gene calls are TRBV15 and TRBJ1-1; D unclear. This CDR3 is 14 amino acids long. Trimming removed 1 base at V and 0 bases at J, with 6 bases between. CDR1 is LNHNV, CDR2 YYDKDF, per germline (reference sequence). The CDR3 coding sequence is TGTGCCACCAGCAGAGGGGGAGTGAACACTGAAGCTTTCTTT. Protein: CATSRGGVNTEAFF.

This clonotype was seen many times. The chain carries TRBV20-1 and TRBJ1-2; unclear D gene. The germline V gene encodes CDR1 DFQATT and CDR2 SNEGSKA (reference sequence). The ends were cut back, 5 bases at V and 7 bases at J, with 17 bases in the middle. This CDR3 is 13 amino acids long. CDR3 in amino acids: CSAGQTRFSGYTF. In DNA form, the CDR3 reads TGCAGTGCTGGCCAGACCAGGTTTTCTGGCTACACCTTC.

V usage is TRBV6-1 and J usage is TRBJ2-1, with 7 bases matching TRBD2. Germline values: CDR1 MNHNS, CDR2 SASEGT. The CDR3 length is 13 residues. Losses at the gene ends were 10 bases for V and 3 bases for J; bases not matched to a gene: 6. In nucleotides, the CDR3 is TGTGCCACCAGGGAGGGAGGCTACAATGAGCAGTTCTTC. It codes for CATREGGYNEQFF.

This clonotype was counted between two and nine times. The rearrangement uses TRBV5-4 and TRBJ1-1, with D maybe TRBD1 (5 bases). The CDR3 is made up of 14 amino acids. The ends were cut back, 6 bases at V and 0 bases at J, with 12 bases in the middle. Germline loops: CDR1 SGHNT, CDR2 YYREEE (reference sequence). Here the CDR3 DNA reads TGTGCCAGCATCCCCCCGGGACTGAACACTGAAGCTTTCTTT. Its protein product is CASIPPGLNTEAFF.

J is TRBJ2-5 and V is TRBV7-8; D might be TRBD1 or TRBD2, each matching 5 bases. Germline CDR1 reads SGHVS; CDR2 reads FQNEAQ. This CDR3 has 15 residues. The V end was cut by 1 base, the J end by 5 bases, with 14 bases between. CDR3: CASSLDGTATETQYF. Written as DNA, the CDR3 is TGTGCCAGCAGCTTAGATGGGACGGCAACGGAGACCCAGTACTTC.

This clonotype was recorded at least ten times. The chain combines TRBV6-2 or TRBV6-3 with TRBJ2-7, with D unclear. Trimming stripped 1 base from V and 4 bases from J, with 8 bases between. The CDR3 consists of 13 residues. Germline lookup yields CDR1 MNHEY and CDR2 SVGEGT. CDR3 DNA: TGTGCCAGCAGTTACTTAACCGATTACGAGCAGTACTTC. This encodes CASSYLTDYEQYF.

This clonotype turned up a few times. This sequence joins TRBV5-6 and TRBJ2-1; D gene unclear. With 2 bases removed from V and 0 bases from J, the gap between germline ends came to 12 bases. This CDR3 region has 16 residues. Looked up from germline, CDR1 is SGHDT and CDR2 is YYEEEE. For the CDR3, the DNA is TGTGCCAGCAGCTTTAACTACATAACCTCCTACAATGAGCAGTTCTTC. Its protein is CASSFNYITSYNEQFF.